This TCR beta chain came from a study of blood T cell repertoires in COVID-19. V was pared by 3 bases and J by 4 bases, with 4 bases of the junction left unmatched. From germline, CDR1 is GTSNPN and CDR2 SVGIG (reference sequence). The CDR3 runs to 14 residues. The assay was immunoSEQ multiplex PCR, and TCRdb's table has in-frame clones only and misses some. The data contain about 250,000 clones, roughly 89% of them singletons. Sequencing was done on a sample of peripheral blood. The chain combines TRBV30 with TRBJ1-5; TRBD1 aligns across 9 bases. The source of this sequence is a woman aged 60-70 years with COVID-19, enrolled during active disease. Written as DNA, the CDR3 is TGTGCCTGGAGCACGGGACAGGGAAATCAGCCCCAGCATTTT. The encoded protein is CAWSTGQGNQPQHF. Variable domain in full (rest from reference TRBV30 and TRBJ1-5): SQTIHQWPATLVQPVGSPLSLECTVEGTSNPNLYWYRQAAGRGLQLLFYSVGIGQISSEVPQNLSASRPQDRQFILSSKKLLLSDSGFYLCAWSTGQGNQPQHFGDGTRLSIL.